This is a list of T cell receptor beta chains from one sample in a study of response to subunit inactivated influenza vaccine. TCRdb ran MiXCR on the RT-PCR reads and lists one entry per CDR3 protein. Of under 850,000 distinct CDR3 sequences detected, less than 20% appear once; the ten largest clones hold 11%. The source material was PBMCs from blood, sampled less than 6 days after vaccination. These receptors were taken from a man aged 50 to 60 who received an inactivated influenza vaccine. Both conserved end residues are part of each CDR3. A D gene is named only where the DNA matches it firmly. Size is stated for part of the rows, as once, few or many counts, or as a class when the clone is expanded.

J | size | V | D | CDR3 | DNA
TRBJ2-3 | - | TRBV7-2 | - | CASSGLRGRGAQYF | TGTGCCAGCAGCGGTCTTAGGGGGCGGGGGGCGCAGTATTTT
TRBJ2-5 | - | TRBV10-3 | TRBD2 | CAISESRVVAGQETQYF | TGTGCCATCAGTGAGTCGCGTGTGGTAGCGGGTCAAGAGACCCAGTACTTC
TRBJ2-7 | - | TRBV6-1 | - | CASSRQNYEQYF | TGTGCCAGCAGTCGACAGAACTACGAGCAGTACTTC
TRBJ2-5 | - | TRBV4-2 | - | CASSQEGVGPQYF | TGTGCCAGCAGCCAAGAAGGGGTAGGGCCCCAGTACTTC
TRBJ2-7 | many | TRBV5-1 | - | CASRPSSGRISRDEQYF | TGCGCCAGCAGACCGTCTTCGGGGCGGATTAGCCGGGACGAGCAGTACTTC
TRBJ2-7 | - | TRBV5-1 | - | CASRIAFQGYYEQYF | TGCGCCAGCAGGATTGCTTTCCAGGGGTACTACGAGCAGTACTTC
TRBJ2-3 | - | TRBV5-4 | TRBD2 | CASSLNIITSGSTDTQYF | TGTGCCAGCAGTCTCAACATAATAACTAGCGGGTCAACAGATACGCAGTATTTT
TRBJ1-2 | many | TRBV4-2 | - | CASSQEDQDGRYTF | TGTGCCAGCAGCCAAGAAGACCAGGACGGGCGGTACACCTTC
TRBJ1-1 | few | TRBV5-1 | - | CASSALGRLNTEAFF | TGCGCCAGCAGCGCCCTGGGACGGTTGAACACTGAAGCTTTCTTT
TRBJ2-3 | - | TRBV5-1 | TRBD2 | CASSATSGYPTDTQYF | TGCGCCAGCAGCGCCACTAGCGGCTATCCGACAGATACGCAGTATTTT
TRBJ2-1 | - | TRBV5-6 | TRBD2 | CASSLGLAGGLGNEQFF | TGTGCCAGCAGCTTGGGACTAGCGGGGGGGCTCGGGAATGAGCAGTTCTTC
TRBJ2-1 | few | TRBV20-1 | TRBD2 | CSARDLPSGSISEQFF | TGCAGTGCTAGAGACCTGCCTAGCGGGAGTATAAGTGAGCAGTTCTTC